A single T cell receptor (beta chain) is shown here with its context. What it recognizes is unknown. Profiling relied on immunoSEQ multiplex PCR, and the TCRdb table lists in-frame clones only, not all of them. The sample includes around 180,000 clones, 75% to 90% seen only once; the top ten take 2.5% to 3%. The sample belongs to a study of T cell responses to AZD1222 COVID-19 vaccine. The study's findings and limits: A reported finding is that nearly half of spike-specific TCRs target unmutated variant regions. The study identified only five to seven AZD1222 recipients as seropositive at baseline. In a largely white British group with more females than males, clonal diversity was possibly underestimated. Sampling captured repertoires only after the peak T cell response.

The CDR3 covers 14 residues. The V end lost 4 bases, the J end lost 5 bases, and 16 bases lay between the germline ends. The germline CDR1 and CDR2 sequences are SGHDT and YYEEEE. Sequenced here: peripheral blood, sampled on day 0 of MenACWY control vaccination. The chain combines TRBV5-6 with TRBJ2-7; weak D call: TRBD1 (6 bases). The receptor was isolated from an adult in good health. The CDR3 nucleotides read TGTGCCAGCAGCCATAAACAGGGTTCGGACGAGCAGTACTTC. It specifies CASSHKQGSDEQYF.